The rows below give T cell receptor beta chains drawn from one sample of a study of radiation and T cells in renal cell carcinoma. Data came from immunoSEQ multiplex PCR; TCRdb stores just in-frame clones and leaves some out. The profile covers around 30,000 clones, with more than 65% appearing a single time and around a third taken by the ten largest. The source material was blood, sampled from a patient whose treatment included radiotherapy and nephrectomy. Receptor source: a man aged 60 to 69 with renal cell carcinoma. CDR3s include the opening cysteine and the closing phenylalanine or tryptophan. A D gene is named only where the DNA matches it firmly. Some rows have no size entry. The others give once, few or many, or a class for an expanded clone.

V gene	clone size	J gene	D gene	CDR3 protein	CDR3 DNA
TRBV5-1	.	TRBJ2-1	TRBD2	CASSPREGSYNEQFF	TGCGCCAGCAGCCCACGGGAGGGATCCTACAATGAGCAGTTCTTC
TRBV10-3	.	TRBJ1-6	TRBD1	CAISQGDSGSPLHF	TGTGCCATCAGCCAGGGGGATTCGGGATCACCCCTCCACTTT
TRBV19	.	TRBJ2-7	TRBD1	CASSIRDRDNEQYF	TGTGCCAGTAGTATCAGGGACAGGGACAACGAGCAGTACTTC
TRBV27	.	TRBJ2-5	TRBD2	CASSSRLAPVPQYF	TGTGCCAGCAGTTCACGACTAGCCCCGGTGCCCCAGTACTTC
TRBV5-4	.	TRBJ2-3	.	CASSRGVTDTQYF	TGTGCCAGCAGCCGGGGCGTGACAGATACGCAGTATTTT
TRBV5-5	.	TRBJ2-1	.	CASSLFGVGDNEQFF	TGTGCCAGCAGCTTGTTTGGGGTAGGCGACAATGAGCAGTTCTTC
TRBV4-1	.	TRBJ2-3	.	CASSQAPGTSSDTQYF	TGCGCCAGCAGCCAAGCCCCGGGTACCTCTTCAGATACGCAGTATTTT
TRBV14	medium-sized	TRBJ1-4	.	CASSQDLKEWFVGSGDEKLFF	TGTGCCAGCAGCCAAGATCTTAAAGAGTGGTTTGTTGGGTCAGGGGATGAAAAACTGTTTTTT
TRBV4-3	.	TRBJ2-2	TRBD2	CASSQSSGRWRTGELFF	TGCGCCAGCAGCCAATCCAGCGGGAGGTGGAGGACCGGGGAGCTGTTTTTT
TRBV7-9	once	TRBJ1-6	TRBD1	CASSLGSGQGNSPLHF	TGTGCCAGCAGCTTAGGGTCGGGACAGGGTAATTCACCCCTCCACTTT
TRBV6-5	.	TRBJ2-2	TRBD2	CASSFSGVNTGELFF	TGTGCCAGCAGCTTTAGCGGGGTGAACACCGGGGAGCTGTTTTTT
TRBV7-8	.	TRBJ2-5	TRBD1	CASSLDRDRQSQQETQYF	TGTGCCAGCAGCTTAGACCGGGACAGGCAATCACAACAAGAGACCCAGTACTTC
TRBV7-9	.	TRBJ1-1	.	CASSPPLRGAFF	TGTGCCAGCAGTCCTCCCCTACGAGGGGCTTTCTTT
TRBV6-5	.	TRBJ2-7	.	CASSLTRLSYEQYF	TGTGCCAGCAGTCTAACCCGACTCTCCTACGAGCAGTACTTC
TRBV19	.	TRBJ2-3	.	CASSTPTGGLVDTQYF	TGTGCCAGTAGTACGCCAACCGGGGGCCTGGTAGATACGCAGTATTTT
TRBV5-8	.	TRBJ1-3	TRBD1	CASSLVGPSRDRAGNTIYF	TGTGCCAGCAGCTTGGTTGGTCCTAGCCGGGACAGAGCAGGAAACACCATATATTTT
TRBV19	.	TRBJ2-2	.	CASSNNQRLVIGELFF	TGTGCCAGTAGTAACAACCAGCGACTAGTAATCGGGGAGCTGTTTTTT
TRBV12-1	.	TRBJ2-3	.	CASSFVRGNSTDTQYF	TGTGCCAGCAGCTTTGTGAGAGGGAATAGCACAGATACGCAGTATTTT
TRBV9	.	TRBJ2-1	.	CASSVGLNEQFF	TGTGCCAGCAGCGTAGGACTCAATGAGCAGTTCTTC
TRBV25-1	.	TRBJ2-7	TRBD2	CASSEYTSGNLYEQYF	TGTGCCAGCAGTGAATACACTAGCGGCAACCTGTACGAGCAGTACTTC
TRBV6-6	.	TRBJ1-1	.	CAIMGQQNTEAFF	TGTGCCATCATGGGGCAGCAGAACACTGAAGCTTTCTTT
TRBV20-1	.	TRBJ1-2	TRBD1	CSVAGGSGYTF	TGCAGTGTAGCAGGGGGAAGTGGCTACACCTTC
TRBV30	.	TRBJ1-4	.	CAWSLDPRYATNEKLFF	TGTGCCTGGAGTTTGGACCCACGGTATGCAACTAATGAAAAACTGTTTTTT
TRBV9	.	TRBJ2-7	.	CASSVGGLATVYEQYF	TGTGCCAGCAGCGTAGGCGGTCTAGCCACCGTCTACGAGCAGTACTTC
TRBV5-1	.	TRBJ2-7	TRBD1	CASRGQNYEQYF	TGCGCCAGCAGGGGACAGAATTACGAGCAGTACTTC
TRBV5-6	.	TRBJ1-5	.	CASSFGVYDQPQHF	TGTGCCAGCAGCTTTGGTGTATACGATCAGCCCCAGCATTTT
TRBV7-2	.	TRBJ2-3	.	CASSLDRVGGADTQYF	TGTGCCAGCAGCTTAGATCGGGTGGGGGGCGCAGATACGCAGTATTTT
TRBV7-2	.	TRBJ2-7	TRBD2	CASSFAPGLYIPGEQYF	TGTGCCAGCAGCTTCGCCCCGGGACTATATATACCCGGGGAGCAGTACTTC
TRBV19	.	TRBJ2-1	.	CASSMARSGRGSEQFF	TGTGCCAGTAGTATGGCTAGGAGCGGGCGGGGTAGTGAGCAGTTCTTC
TRBV5-1	.	TRBJ1-1	TRBD1	CASSFEGRGRTEAFF	TGCGCCAGCAGCTTCGAGGGCAGGGGGCGAACTGAAGCTTTCTTT
TRBV5-1	few	TRBJ1-2	TRBD1	CASSYTSTGEANNYGYTF	TGCGCCAGCAGTTATACTTCGACAGGGGAGGCTAACAACTATGGCTACACCTTC
TRBV5-1	few	TRBJ2-7	.	CASSVTGTAPYEQYF	TGCGCCAGCAGCGTTACAGGGACTGCTCCCTACGAGCAGTACTTC
TRBV2	.	TRBJ1-6	TRBD1	CASRTGASNSPLHF	TGTGCCAGCAGGACAGGGGCATCTAATTCACCCCTCCACTTT
TRBV7-2	.	TRBJ2-7	.	CASSLAARPPFYEQYF	TGTGCCAGCAGCTTAGCGGCGAGACCCCCTTTCTACGAGCAGTACTTC
TRBV18	.	TRBJ1-6	.	CASSPQGNLNSPLHF	TGTGCCAGCTCACCTCAAGGGAACCTAAATTCACCCCTCCACTTT
TRBV9	few	TRBJ2-5	TRBD2	CASSVELAGVETQYF	TGTGCCAGCAGCGTAGAACTAGCGGGAGTAGAGACCCAGTACTTC
TRBV4-1	.	TRBJ2-5	.	CASSRPGGSSVTETQYF	TGCGCCAGCAGCCGCCCTGGCGGTAGTTCGGTAACAGAGACCCAGTACTTC